This TCR beta chain emerged from a study of ipilimumab plus nivolumab after autologous stem cell transplantation. Study background: Patients received a median of about five ipilimumab and 8 nivolumab doses.

The CDR3 covers 14 residues. The V gene's germline CDR1 is MNHEY and CDR2 SVGAGI. V was pared by 2 bases and J by 8 bases, with 13 bases between. The study's findings and limits: Authors suggest TCR repertoire, Treg phenotype and gut microbiota support further study.

Through week 26, nivolumab 3 mg/kg IV was given weeks 1, 4, 7, 10, then biweekly. Method: immunoSEQ multiplex PCR; TCRdb's copy keeps in-frame clones and lacks some. This table holds about 40,000 clones, 80% to 95% found once. This clone appeared a few times. What it binds is not known. This chain joins TRBV6-5 and TRBJ2-4; weak D call: TRBD2 (5 bases). This material consisted of PBMCs, taken in a trial of ipilimumab plus nivolumab as post-transplant consolidation. This receptor was obtained from a male donor with multiple myeloma. The DNA for the CDR3 is TGTGCCAGCAGTTACGGGGATCGGAGGCACATTCAGTACTTC. Its translation: CASSYGDRRHIQYF.